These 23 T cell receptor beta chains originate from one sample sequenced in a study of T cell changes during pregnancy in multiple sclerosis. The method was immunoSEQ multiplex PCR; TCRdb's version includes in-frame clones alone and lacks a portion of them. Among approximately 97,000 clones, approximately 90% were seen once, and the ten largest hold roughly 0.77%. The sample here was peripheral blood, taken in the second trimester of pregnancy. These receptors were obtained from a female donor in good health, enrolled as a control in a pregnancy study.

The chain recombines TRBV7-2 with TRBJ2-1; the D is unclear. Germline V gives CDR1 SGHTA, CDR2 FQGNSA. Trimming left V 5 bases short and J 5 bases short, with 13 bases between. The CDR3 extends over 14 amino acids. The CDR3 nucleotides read TGTGCCAGCAGCGGAGATGGATACAACAATGAGCAGTTCTTC. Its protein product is CASSGDGYNNEQFF.

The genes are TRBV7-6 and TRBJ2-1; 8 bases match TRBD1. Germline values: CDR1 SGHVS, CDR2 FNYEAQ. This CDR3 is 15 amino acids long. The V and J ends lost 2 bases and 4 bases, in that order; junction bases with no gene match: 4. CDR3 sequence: CASSLQGAGYNEQFF. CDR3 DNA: TGTGCCAGCAGCTTACAGGGGGCGGGTTACAATGAGCAGTTCTTC.

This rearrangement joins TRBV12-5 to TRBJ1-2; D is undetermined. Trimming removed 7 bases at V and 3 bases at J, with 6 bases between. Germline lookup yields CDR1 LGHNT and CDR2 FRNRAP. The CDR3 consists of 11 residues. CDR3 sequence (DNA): TGTGCTAGTGCCCGGGACTATGGCTACACCTTC. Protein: CASARDYGYTF.

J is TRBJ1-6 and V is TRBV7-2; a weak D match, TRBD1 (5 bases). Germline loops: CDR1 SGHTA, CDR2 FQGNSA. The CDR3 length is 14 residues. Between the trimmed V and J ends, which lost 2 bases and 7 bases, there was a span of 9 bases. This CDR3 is CASSLLRTNSPLHF. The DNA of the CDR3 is TGTGCCAGCAGCTTATTGAGGACAAATTCACCCCTCCACTTT.

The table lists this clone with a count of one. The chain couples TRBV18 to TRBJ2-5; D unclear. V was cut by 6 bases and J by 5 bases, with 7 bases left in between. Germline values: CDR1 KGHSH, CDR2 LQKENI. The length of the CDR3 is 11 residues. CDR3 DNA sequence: TGTGCCAGCTCTCCAACTGAGACCCAGTACTTC. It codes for CASSPTETQYF.

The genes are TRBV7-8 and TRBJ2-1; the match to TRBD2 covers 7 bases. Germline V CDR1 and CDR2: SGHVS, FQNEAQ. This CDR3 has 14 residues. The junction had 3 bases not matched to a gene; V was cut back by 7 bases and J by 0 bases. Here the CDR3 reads CASMGGSSYNEQFF. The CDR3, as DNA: TGTGCCAGCATGGGGGGGAGCTCCTACAATGAGCAGTTCTTC.

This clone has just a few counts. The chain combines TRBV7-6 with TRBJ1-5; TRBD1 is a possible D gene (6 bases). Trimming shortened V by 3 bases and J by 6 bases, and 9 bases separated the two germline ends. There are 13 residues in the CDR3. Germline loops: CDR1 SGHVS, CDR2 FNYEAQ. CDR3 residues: CASSLTGAQPQHF. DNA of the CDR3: TGTGCCAGCAGCTTGACAGGTGCTCAGCCCCAGCATTTT.

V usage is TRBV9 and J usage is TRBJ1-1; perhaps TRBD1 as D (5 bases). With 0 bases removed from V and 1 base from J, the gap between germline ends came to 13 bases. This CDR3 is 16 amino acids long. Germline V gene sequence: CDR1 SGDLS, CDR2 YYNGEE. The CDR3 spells CASSVGQGQGNTEAFF. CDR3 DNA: TGTGCCAGCAGCGTAGGGCAGGGTCAGGGGAACACTGAAGCTTTCTTT.

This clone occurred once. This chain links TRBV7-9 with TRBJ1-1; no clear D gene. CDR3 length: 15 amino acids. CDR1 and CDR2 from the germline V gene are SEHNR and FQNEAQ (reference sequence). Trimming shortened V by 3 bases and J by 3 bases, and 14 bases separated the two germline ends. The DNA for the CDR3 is TGTGCCAGCAGCTTCCGCGCCCGTTCGGACACTGAAGCTTTCTTT. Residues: CASSFRARSDTEAFF.

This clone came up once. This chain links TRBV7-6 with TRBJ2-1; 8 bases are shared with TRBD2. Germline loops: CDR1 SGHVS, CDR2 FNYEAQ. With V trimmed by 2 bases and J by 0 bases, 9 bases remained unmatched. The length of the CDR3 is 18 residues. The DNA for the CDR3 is TGTGCCAGCAGCTTAAGCGCGGGGGGCCTCTACTCCTACAATGAGCAGTTCTTC. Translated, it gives CASSLSAGGLYSYNEQFF.

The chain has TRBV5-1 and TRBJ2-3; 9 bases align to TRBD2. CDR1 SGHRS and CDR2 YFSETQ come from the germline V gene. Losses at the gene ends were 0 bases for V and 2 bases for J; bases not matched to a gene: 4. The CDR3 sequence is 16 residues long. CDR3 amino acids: CASSLVAGGTTDTQYF. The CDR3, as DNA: TGCGCCAGCAGCTTGGTTGCGGGGGGGACCACAGATACGCAGTATTTT.

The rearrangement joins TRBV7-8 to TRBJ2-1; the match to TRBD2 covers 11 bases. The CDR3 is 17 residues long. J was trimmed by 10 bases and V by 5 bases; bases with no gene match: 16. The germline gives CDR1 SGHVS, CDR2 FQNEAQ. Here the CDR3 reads CASSPRAGTSGLGEQFF. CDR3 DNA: TGTGCCAGCAGCCCCCGTGCGGGGACTAGCGGTTTAGGGGAGCAGTTCTTC.

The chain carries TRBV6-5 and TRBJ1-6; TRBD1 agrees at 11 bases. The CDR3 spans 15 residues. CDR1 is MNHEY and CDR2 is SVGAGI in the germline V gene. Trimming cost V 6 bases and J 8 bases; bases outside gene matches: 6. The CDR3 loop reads CASSRDRGWDSPLHF. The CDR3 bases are TGTGCCAGCAGCCGGGACAGGGGGTGGGATTCACCCCTCCACTTT.

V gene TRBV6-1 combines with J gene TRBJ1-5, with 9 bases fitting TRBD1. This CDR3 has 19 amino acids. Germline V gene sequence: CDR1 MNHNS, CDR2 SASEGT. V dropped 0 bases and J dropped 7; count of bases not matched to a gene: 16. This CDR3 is CASSEALPPTGGSRQPQHF. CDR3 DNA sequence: TGTGCCAGCAGTGAAGCGCTTCCCCCGACAGGGGGGTCAAGGCAGCCCCAGCATTTT.

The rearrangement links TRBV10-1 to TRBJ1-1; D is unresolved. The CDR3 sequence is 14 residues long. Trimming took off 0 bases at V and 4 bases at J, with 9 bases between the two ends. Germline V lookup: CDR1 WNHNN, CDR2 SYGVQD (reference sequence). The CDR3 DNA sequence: TGCGCCAGCAGTGAGTCCGGGGTGGGCACTGAAGCTTTCTTT. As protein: CASSESGVGTEAFF.

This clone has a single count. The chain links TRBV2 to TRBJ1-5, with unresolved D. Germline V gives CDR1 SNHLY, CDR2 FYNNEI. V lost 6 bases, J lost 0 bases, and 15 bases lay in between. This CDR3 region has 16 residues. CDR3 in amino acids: CASRGGPTTSNQPQHF. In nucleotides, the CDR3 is TGTGCCAGCAGGGGAGGGCCGACCACTAGCAATCAGCCCCAGCATTTT.

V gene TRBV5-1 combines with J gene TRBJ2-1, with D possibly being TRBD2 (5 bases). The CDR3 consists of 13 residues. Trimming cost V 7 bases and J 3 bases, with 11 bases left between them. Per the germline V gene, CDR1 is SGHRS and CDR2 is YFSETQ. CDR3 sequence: CASGEPFYNEQFF. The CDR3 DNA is TGCGCCAGCGGGGAGCCTTTCTACAATGAGCAGTTCTTC.

Written as DNA, the CDR3 is TGTGCCAGCAGTGATTCCAGGGGGAGAATCTACAATGAGCAGTTCTTC. This codes for CASSDSRGRIYNEQFF. This chain joins TRBV2 and TRBJ2-1; 7 nucleotides line up with TRBD1. The germline CDR1 and CDR2 sequences are SNHLY and FYNNEI. The length of the CDR3 is 16 residues. V shed 3 bases and J 3 bases; nucleotides not matched to a gene: 8.

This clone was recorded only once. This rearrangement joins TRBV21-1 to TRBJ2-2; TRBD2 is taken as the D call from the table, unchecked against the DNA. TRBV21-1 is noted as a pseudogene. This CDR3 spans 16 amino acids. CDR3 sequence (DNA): TGTGCCAGCCCCCTAACTAGGGCCGAAGACCCGGGGGAGCTGTTTTTT. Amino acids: CASPLTRAEDPGELFF.

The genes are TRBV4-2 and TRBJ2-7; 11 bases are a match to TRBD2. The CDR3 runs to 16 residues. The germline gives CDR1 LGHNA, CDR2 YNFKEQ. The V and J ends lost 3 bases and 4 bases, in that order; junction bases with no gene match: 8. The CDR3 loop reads CASSHASGGREYEQYF. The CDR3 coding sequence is TGTGCCAGCAGCCACGCTAGCGGGGGGCGTGAGTACGAGCAGTACTTC.

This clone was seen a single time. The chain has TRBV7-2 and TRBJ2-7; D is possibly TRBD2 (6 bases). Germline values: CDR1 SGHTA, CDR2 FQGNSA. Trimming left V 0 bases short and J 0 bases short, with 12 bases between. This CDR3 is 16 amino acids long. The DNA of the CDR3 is TGTGCCAGCAGCTTAGCGACCCGGGGGATCTCCTACGAGCAGTACTTC. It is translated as CASSLATRGISYEQYF.

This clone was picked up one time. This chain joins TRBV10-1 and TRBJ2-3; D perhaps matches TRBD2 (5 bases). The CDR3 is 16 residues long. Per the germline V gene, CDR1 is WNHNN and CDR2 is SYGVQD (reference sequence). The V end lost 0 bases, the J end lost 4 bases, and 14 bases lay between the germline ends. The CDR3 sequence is CASSESRTGYADTQYF. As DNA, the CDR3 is TGCGCCAGCAGTGAGTCGAGGACGGGGTACGCAGATACGCAGTATTTT.

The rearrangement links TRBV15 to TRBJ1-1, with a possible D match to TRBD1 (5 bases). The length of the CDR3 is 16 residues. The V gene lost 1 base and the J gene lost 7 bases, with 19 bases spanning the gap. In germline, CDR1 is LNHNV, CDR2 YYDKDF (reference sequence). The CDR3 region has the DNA TGTGCCACCAGCAGAGTCCCACCGGGACTGAGCCATGAAGCTTTCTTT. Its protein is CATSRVPPGLSHEAFF.